This is a list of T cell receptor beta chains from one sample in a study of blood T cell repertoires in COVID-19. Assay: immunoSEQ multiplex PCR; the TCRdb copy retains only in-frame clones and omits some. Of over 140,000 clones detected, approximately 80% appear once; the ten largest clones hold 3.5% to 5%. Sequenced material: peripheral blood. These receptors were collected from a woman older than 75 with active or convalescent COVID-19. Each CDR3 is given with its conserved first and last residue. D genes are given only for firm matches. Size values are once, few and many counts, or a class for expanded clones, and some rows have none.

TRBJ1-3 | TRBV14 | TRBD1 | NA | CASSSRDRVPGNTIYF | TGTGCCAGCAGCTCCCGGGACAGGGTCCCCGGAAACACCATATATTTT
TRBJ2-2 | TRBV7-2 | NA | NA | CASTVRGHNTGELFF | TGTGCCAGCACCGTTCGAGGACACAACACCGGGGAGCTGTTTTTT
TRBJ2-7 | TRBV15 | NA | NA | CATSSGGQISYEQYF | TGTGCCACCAGCAGTGGTGGACAGATCTCCTACGAGCAGTACTTC
TRBJ1-3 | TRBV4-2 | NA | NA | CASSQDRFATRGNTIYF | TGTGCCAGCAGCCAAGATCGTTTCGCCACTCGAGGAAACACCATATATTTT
TRBJ1-4 | TRBV6-5 | NA | NA | CASRRGWTNEKLFF | TGTGCCAGCAGGCGAGGGTGGACTAATGAAAAACTGTTTTTT
TRBJ2-3 | TRBV19 | TRBD1 | NA | CASSPRTGTNTDTQYF | TGTGCCAGTAGTCCCCGGACAGGGACAAACACAGATACGCAGTATTTT
TRBJ1-1 | TRBV5-1 | TRBD1 | NA | CASRRDSANTEAFF | TGCGCCAGCAGACGGGACAGCGCAAACACTGAAGCTTTCTTT
TRBJ2-3 | TRBV19 | TRBD2 | NA | CASSISGGADTQYF | TGTGCCAGTAGTATTAGCGGGGGGGCAGATACGCAGTATTTT
TRBJ1-1 | TRBV5-1 | NA | NA | CASSLGGQNTEAFF | TGCGCCAGCAGCTTGGGGGGACAGAACACTGAAGCTTTCTTT
TRBJ1-1 | TRBV12-3/TRBV12-4 | NA | NA | CASSLTSGAGAFF | TGTGCCAGCAGTTTAACCAGTGGTGCCGGGGCTTTCTTT
TRBJ1-3 | TRBV28 | TRBD1 | NA | CASSWTGFGNTIYF | TGTGCCAGCAGTTGGACAGGATTTGGAAACACCATATATTTT
TRBJ2-7 | TRBV9 | TRBD1 | once | CASSPTWDRAYEQYF | TGTGCCAGCAGCCCGACCTGGGACAGAGCCTACGAGCAGTACTTC
TRBJ2-5 | TRBV27 | TRBD1 | NA | CASSSGQGTETQYF | TGTGCCAGCAGTTCGGGACAGGGGACAGAGACCCAGTACTTC
TRBJ1-1 | TRBV11-2 | TRBD1 | NA | CASSSKQGAPLAEAFF | TGTGCCAGCAGCTCAAAACAGGGGGCGCCGTTGGCTGAAGCTTTCTTT
TRBJ2-2 | TRBV18 | TRBD1 | NA | CASSPTGTGNTGELFF | TGTGCCAGCTCACCGACCGGGACAGGGAACACCGGGGAGCTGTTTTTT
TRBJ1-1 | TRBV12-3/TRBV12-4 | NA | NA | CASAHRGNTEAFF | TGTGCCAGCGCCCATCGGGGAAACACTGAAGCTTTCTTT
TRBJ1-6 | TRBV27 | NA | NA | CASSLGQVNSPLHF | TGTGCCAGCAGTTTGGGGCAGGTCAATTCACCCCTCCACTTT
TRBJ1-1 | TRBV6-5 | TRBD1 | few | CASSTVTGGNTEAFF | TGTGCCAGCAGTACGGTGACAGGGGGGAACACTGAAGCTTTCTTT
TRBJ1-6 | TRBV28 | TRBD1 | NA | CASSPGTGNVSPLHF | TGTGCCAGCAGTCCCGGGACAGGGAATGTTTCACCCCTCCACTTT
TRBJ1-2 | TRBV30 | NA | NA | CAWSPGGSGYGYTF | TGTGCCTGGAGTCCTGGGGGGTCTGGTTATGGCTACACCTTC
TRBJ1-1 | TRBV6-5 | NA | NA | CASSFAGGSTEAFF | TGTGCCAGCAGCTTCGCGGGAGGGTCCACTGAAGCTTTCTTT
TRBJ2-3 | TRBV5-1 | TRBD2 | NA | CASSLAKSGGAPSTDTQYF | TGCGCCAGCAGCTTGGCCAAAAGCGGGGGGGCCCCCAGCACAGATACGCAGTATTTT
TRBJ1-2 | TRBV20-1 | TRBD1 | NA | CSASTGGKYGYTF | TGCAGTGCTAGTACAGGGGGCAAGTATGGCTACACCTTC
TRBJ1-1 | TRBV7-9 | TRBD1 | NA | CASRPGQGTNTEAFF | TGTGCCAGCAGGCCGGGACAGGGGACGAACACTGAAGCTTTCTTT
TRBJ2-3 | TRBV30 | NA | NA | CAWSLYSSTDTQYF | TGTGCCTGGAGTCTGTACTCTAGCACAGATACGCAGTATTTT
TRBJ2-5 | TRBV6-2/TRBV6-3 | NA | NA | CASSWRREETQYF | TGTGCCAGCAGTTGGCGGAGAGAAGAGACCCAGTACTTC
TRBJ1-3 | TRBV19 | NA | NA | CASSIANSRGNTIYF | TGTGCCAGTAGTATAGCCAACAGCCGTGGAAACACCATATATTTT
TRBJ2-7 | TRBV7-8 | TRBD1 | NA | CASSLDRGAYEQYF | TGTGCCAGCAGCTTAGACAGGGGCGCCTACGAGCAGTACTTC
TRBJ2-5 | TRBV7-2 | NA | NA | CASRQTRQVVETQYF | TGTGCCAGCAGGCAAACCAGACAGGTCGTAGAGACCCAGTACTTC
TRBJ1-1 | TRBV28 | NA | once | CASSLIRASTEAFF | TGTGCCAGCAGTTTGATCAGGGCTTCCACTGAAGCTTTCTTT
TRBJ1-5 | TRBV9 | NA | few | CASSVDSQFYQPQHF | TGTGCCAGCAGCGTAGACAGCCAGTTCTATCAGCCCCAGCATTTT
TRBJ1-1 | TRBV6-1 | TRBD1 | NA | CASSDGTDPNTEAFF | TGTGCCAGCAGTGACGGGACAGACCCGAACACTGAAGCTTTCTTT
TRBJ2-3 | TRBV2 | TRBD2 | NA | CASGSRTSGATDTQYF | TGTGCCAGCGGGTCCCGGACTAGCGGGGCGACAGATACGCAGTATTTT
TRBJ1-2 | TRBV7-3 | NA | NA | CASSLMPVNYGYTF | TGTGCCAGCAGCTTAATGCCAGTGAACTATGGCTACACCTTC
TRBJ1-2 | TRBV14 | NA | NA | CASSQDRSYGYTF | TGTGCCAGCAGCCAAGATCGGTCCTATGGCTACACCTTC